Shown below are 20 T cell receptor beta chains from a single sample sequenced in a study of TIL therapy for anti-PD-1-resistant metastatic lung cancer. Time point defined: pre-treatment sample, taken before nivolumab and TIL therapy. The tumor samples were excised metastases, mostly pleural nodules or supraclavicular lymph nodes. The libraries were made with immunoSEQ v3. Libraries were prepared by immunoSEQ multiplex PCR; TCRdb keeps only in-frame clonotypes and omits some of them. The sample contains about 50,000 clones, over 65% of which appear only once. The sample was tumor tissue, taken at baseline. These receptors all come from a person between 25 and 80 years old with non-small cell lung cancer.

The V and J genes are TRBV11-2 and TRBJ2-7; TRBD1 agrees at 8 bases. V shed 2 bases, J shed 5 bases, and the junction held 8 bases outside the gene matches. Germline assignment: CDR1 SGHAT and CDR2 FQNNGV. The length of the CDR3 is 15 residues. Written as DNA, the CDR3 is TGTGCCAGCAGCTTATTTGGGGCAGGGGGCGACGAGCAGTACTTC. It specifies CASSLFGAGGDEQYF.

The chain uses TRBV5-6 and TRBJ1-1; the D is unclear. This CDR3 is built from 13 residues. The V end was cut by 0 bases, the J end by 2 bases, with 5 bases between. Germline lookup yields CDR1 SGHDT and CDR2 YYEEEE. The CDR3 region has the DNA TGTGCCAGCAGCTTGGCGGCTAACACTGAAGCTTTCTTT. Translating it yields CASSLAANTEAFF.

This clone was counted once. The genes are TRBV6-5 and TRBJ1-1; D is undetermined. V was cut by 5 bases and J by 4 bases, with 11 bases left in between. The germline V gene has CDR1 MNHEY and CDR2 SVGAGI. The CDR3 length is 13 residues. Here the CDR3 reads CASSVGPITEAFF. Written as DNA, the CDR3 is TGTGCCAGCAGTGTCGGACCGATCACTGAAGCTTTCTTT.

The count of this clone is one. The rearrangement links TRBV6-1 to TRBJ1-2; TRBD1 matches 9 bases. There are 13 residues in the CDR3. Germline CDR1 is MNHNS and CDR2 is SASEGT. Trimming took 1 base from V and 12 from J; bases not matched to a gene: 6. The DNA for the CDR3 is TGTGCCAGCAGTGAAGTGGGACAGGGCTTGAACACCTTC. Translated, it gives CASSEVGQGLNTF.

Here the CDR3 reads CASSSPGTGYTGELFF. For the CDR3, the DNA is TGTGCCAGCAGCAGCCCCGGGACAGGATACACCGGGGAGCTGTTTTTT. This rearrangement joins TRBV11-2 to TRBJ2-2; 8 bases match TRBD1. Trimming removed 5 bases from V and 3 bases from J; junction bases left unmatched: 8. Germline V CDR1 and CDR2: SGHAT, FQNNGV. CDR3 length: 16 residues.

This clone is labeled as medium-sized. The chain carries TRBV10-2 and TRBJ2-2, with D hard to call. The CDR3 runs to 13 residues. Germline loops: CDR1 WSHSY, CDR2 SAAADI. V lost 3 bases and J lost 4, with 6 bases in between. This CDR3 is CASSDKTTGELFF. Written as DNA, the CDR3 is TGCGCCAGCAGTGATAAAACCACCGGGGAGCTGTTTTTT.

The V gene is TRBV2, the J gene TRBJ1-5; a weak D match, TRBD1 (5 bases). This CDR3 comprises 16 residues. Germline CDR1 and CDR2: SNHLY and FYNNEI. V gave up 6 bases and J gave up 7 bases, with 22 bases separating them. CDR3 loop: CASSVGTTGRRQPQHF. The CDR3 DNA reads TGTGCCAGCAGCGTCGGGACCACGGGAAGGAGGCAGCCCCAGCATTTT.

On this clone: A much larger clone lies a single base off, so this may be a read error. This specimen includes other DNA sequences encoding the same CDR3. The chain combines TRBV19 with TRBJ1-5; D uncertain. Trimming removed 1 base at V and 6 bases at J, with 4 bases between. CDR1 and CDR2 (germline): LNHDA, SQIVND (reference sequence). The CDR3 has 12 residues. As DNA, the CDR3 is TGTGCCAGTAGTATAGGAGGTCAGCCCCAGCATTTT. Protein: CASSIGGQPQHF.

The CDR3 is CASSDQGASTDTQYF. The CDR3 nucleotides read TGTGCCAGCAGTGACCAGGGGGCTAGCACAGATACGCAGTATTTT. The chain combines TRBV6-4 with TRBJ2-3; TRBD1 agrees at 8 bases. V shed 2 bases and J 0 bases; nucleotides not matched to a gene: 1. The CDR3 has 15 residues. Germline V lookup: CDR1 MRHNA, CDR2 SNTAGT.

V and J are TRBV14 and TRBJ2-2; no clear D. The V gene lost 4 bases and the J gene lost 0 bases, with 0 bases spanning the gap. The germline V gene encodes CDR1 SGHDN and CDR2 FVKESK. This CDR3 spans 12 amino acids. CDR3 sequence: CASSPNTGELFF. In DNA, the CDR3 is TGTGCCAGCAGCCCGAACACCGGGGAGCTGTTTTTT.

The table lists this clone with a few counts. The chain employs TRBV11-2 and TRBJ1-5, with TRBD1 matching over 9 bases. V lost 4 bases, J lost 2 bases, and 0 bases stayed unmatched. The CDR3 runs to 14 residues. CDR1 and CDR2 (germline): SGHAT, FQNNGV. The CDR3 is CASSWDRGNQPQHF. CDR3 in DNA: TGTGCCAGCAGCTGGGACAGGGGCAATCAGCCCCAGCATTTT.

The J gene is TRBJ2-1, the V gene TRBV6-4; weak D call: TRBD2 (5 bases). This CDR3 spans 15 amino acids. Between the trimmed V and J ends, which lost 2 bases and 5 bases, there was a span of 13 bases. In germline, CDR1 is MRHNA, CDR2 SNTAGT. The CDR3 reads CASSDRTAGHNEQFF. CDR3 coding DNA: TGTGCCAGCAGTGACCGCACCGCGGGCCACAATGAGCAGTTCTTC.

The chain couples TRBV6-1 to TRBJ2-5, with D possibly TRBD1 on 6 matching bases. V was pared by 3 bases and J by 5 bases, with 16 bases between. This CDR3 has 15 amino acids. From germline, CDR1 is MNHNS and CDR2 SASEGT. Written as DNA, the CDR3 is TGTGCCAGCAGTGAGGCCAGGGGAGTGTGGGAGACCCAGTACTTC. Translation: CASSEARGVWETQYF.

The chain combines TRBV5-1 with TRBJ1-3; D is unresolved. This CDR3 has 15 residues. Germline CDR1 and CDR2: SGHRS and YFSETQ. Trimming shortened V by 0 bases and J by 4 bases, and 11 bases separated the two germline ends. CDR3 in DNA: TGCGCCAGCAGCTTGGTACCCGGGTTGGGAAACACCATATATTTT. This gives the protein CASSLVPGLGNTIYF.

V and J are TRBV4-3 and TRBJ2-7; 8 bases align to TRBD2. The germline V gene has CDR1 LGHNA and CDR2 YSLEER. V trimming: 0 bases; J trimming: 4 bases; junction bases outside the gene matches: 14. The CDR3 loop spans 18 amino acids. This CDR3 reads CASSQDRGGSGTIYEQYF. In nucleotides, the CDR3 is TGCGCCAGCAGCCAAGATCGCGGTGGTAGCGGGACGATTTACGAGCAGTACTTC.

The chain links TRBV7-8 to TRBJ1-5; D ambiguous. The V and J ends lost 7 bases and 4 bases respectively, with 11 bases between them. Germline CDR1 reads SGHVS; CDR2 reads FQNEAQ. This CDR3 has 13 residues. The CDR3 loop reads CASTPGGNQPQHF. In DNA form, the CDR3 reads TGTGCCAGCACCCCAGGAGGTAATCAGCCCCAGCATTTT.

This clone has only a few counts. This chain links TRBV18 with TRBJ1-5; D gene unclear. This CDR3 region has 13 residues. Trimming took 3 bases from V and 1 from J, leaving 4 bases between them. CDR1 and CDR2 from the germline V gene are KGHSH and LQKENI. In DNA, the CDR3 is TGTGCCAGCTCACCGGACAGCAATCAGCCCCAGCATTTT. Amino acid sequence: CASSPDSNQPQHF.

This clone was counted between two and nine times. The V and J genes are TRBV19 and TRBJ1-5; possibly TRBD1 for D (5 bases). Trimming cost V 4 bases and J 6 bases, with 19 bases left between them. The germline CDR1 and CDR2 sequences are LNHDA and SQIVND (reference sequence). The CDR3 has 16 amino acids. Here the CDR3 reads CASSSVGLAAIQPQHF. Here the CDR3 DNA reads TGTGCCAGTAGTAGTGTGGGGCTGGCTGCAATTCAGCCCCAGCATTTT.

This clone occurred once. CDR3 loop: CASSVSSGSTTDTQYF. In nucleotides, the CDR3 is TGTGCCAGCAGTGTGTCTAGCGGGAGCACCACAGATACGCAGTATTTT. The rearrangement joins TRBV6-4 to TRBJ2-3, with 10 bases that match TRBD2. Trimming at V came to 4 bases and at J to 2 bases, leaving 6 bases not matched to a gene. The CDR3 is made up of 16 amino acids. The germline gives CDR1 MRHNA, CDR2 SNTAGT.

CDR3 residues: CASSLPPAVMRQHF. CDR3 sequence (DNA): TGTGCCAGCAGTTTACCCCCCGCAGTCATGCGCCAGCATTTT. The V and J genes are TRBV28 and TRBJ1-5; D ambiguous. Germline V CDR1 and CDR2: MDHEN, SYDVKM. The CDR3 length is 14 residues. Trimming took off 2 bases at V and 12 bases at J, with 17 bases between the two ends.